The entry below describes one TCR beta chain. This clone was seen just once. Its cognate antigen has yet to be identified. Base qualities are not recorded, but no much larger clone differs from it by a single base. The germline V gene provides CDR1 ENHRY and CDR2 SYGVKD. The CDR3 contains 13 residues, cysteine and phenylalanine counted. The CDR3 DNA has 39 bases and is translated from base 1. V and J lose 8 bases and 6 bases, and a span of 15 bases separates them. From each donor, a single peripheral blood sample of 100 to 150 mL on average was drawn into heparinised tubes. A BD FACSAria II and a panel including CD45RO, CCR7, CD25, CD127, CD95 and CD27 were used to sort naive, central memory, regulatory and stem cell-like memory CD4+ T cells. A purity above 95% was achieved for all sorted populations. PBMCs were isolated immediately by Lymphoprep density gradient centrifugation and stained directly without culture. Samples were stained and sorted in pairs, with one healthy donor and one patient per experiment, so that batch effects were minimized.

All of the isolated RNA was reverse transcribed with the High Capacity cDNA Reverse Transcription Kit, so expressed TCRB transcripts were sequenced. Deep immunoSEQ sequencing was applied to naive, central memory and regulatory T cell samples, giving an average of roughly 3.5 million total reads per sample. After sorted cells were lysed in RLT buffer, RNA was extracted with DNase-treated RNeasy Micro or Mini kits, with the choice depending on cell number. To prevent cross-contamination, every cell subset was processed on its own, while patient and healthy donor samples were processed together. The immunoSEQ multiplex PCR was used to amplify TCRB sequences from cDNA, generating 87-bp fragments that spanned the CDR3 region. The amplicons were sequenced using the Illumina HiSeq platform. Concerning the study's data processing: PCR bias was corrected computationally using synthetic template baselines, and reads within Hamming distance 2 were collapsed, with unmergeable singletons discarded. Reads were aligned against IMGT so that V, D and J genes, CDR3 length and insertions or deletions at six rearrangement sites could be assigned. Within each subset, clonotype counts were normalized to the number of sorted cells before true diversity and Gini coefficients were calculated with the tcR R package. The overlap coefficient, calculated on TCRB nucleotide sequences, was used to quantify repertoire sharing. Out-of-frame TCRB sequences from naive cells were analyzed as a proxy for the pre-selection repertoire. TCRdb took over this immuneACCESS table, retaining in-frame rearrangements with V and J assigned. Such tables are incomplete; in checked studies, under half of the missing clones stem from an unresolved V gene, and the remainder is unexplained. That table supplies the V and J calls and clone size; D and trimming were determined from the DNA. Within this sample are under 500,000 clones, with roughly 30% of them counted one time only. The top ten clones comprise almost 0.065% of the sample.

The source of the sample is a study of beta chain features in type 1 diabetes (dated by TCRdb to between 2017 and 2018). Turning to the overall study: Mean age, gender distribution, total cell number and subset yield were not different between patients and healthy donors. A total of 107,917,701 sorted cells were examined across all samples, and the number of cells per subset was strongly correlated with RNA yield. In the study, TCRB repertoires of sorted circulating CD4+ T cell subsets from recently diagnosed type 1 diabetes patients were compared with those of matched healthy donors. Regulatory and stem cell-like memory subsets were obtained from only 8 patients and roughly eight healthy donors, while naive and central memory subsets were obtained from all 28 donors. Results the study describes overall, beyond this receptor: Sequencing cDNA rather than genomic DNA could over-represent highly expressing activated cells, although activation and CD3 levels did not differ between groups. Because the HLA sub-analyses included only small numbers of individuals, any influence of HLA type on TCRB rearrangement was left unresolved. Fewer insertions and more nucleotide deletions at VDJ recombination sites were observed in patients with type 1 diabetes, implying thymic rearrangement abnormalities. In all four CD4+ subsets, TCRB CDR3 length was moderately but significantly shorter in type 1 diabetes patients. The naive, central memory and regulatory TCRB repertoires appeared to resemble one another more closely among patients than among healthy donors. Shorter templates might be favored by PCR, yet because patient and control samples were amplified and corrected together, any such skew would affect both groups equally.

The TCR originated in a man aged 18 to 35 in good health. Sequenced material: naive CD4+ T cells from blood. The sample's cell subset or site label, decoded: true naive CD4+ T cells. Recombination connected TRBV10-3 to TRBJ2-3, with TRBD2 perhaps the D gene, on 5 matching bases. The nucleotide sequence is TGTGCCATCCAACGAGGGAGTGACGATACGCAGTATTTT. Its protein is CAIQRGSDDTQYF.